These 21 T cell receptor beta chains share one sample of origin, sequenced in a study of lymphopenia after photon versus proton radiotherapy. Repertoires were generated with immunoSEQ multiplex PCR, while TCRdb's copy carries only in-frame clones and drops some. The sample holds 65,000 to 85,000 clones, 85% to 95% seen once. The source material was peripheral blood, sampled from a patient treated with photon-based radiotherapy. All receptors derive from a woman between 40 and 55 years old with cholangiocarcinoma.

The V and J genes are TRBV6-5 and TRBJ2-1, with 8 bases aligning to TRBD2. CDR1 is MNHEY, CDR2 SVGAGI, per germline. The ends lost 0 bases at V and 7 bases at J; junction bases unmatched: 8. This CDR3 contains 16 residues. The CDR3 here is CASSYSPFGGANEQFF. The CDR3 bases are TGTGCCAGCAGTTACTCTCCCTTCGGGGGGGCAAATGAGCAGTTCTTC.

This chain links TRBV18 with TRBJ1-5, with no clear D. Trimming left V 1 base short and J 3 bases short, with 10 bases between. CDR3 length: 15 amino acids. Germline V gene lookup returns CDR1 KGHSH and CDR2 LQKENI. The CDR3 DNA reads as TGTGCCAGCTCACCACAGGGAGGAAACAATCAGCCCCAGCATTTT. The encoded protein is CASSPQGGNNQPQHF.

The chain links TRBV9 to TRBJ1-3; D gene unclear. V lost 0 bases and J lost 4, with 8 bases in between. Germline values: CDR1 SGDLS, CDR2 YYNGEE. This CDR3 has 14 amino acids. The CDR3 region has the DNA TGTGCCAGCAGCGTAGACCTCATAGGAAACACCATATATTTT. It codes for CASSVDLIGNTIYF.

This clone was seen only a few times. The rearrangement uses TRBV2 and TRBJ1-3; no definite D call. The length of the CDR3 is 11 residues. Per germline, CDR1 SNHLY and CDR2 FYNNEI. The CDR3 DNA follows: TGTGGCATCCACTCTGGAAACACCATATATTTT. This encodes CGIHSGNTIYF.

This rearrangement joins TRBV7-3 to TRBJ1-1; TRBD1 agrees at 11 bases. The CDR3 loop spans 15 amino acids. The V and J ends lost 5 bases and 2 bases, in that order; junction bases with no gene match: 4. Per the germline V gene, CDR1 is SGHTA and CDR2 is FQGTGA. The CDR3 DNA is TGTGCCAGCAGCCCCGGGACAGGGGGAAACACTGAAGCTTTCTTT. Its protein product is CASSPGTGGNTEAFF.

A few counts support this clone. The chain links TRBV5-6 to TRBJ1-6, with D unresolved. The CDR3 is 13 residues long. Trimming left V 5 bases short and J 9 bases short, with 12 bases between. CDR1 is SGHDT, CDR2 YYEEEE, per germline. The CDR3 protein is CASSPLSGSPLHF. The CDR3 DNA is TGTGCCAGCAGTCCCCTCTCGGGTTCACCCCTCCACTTT.

This clone came up a few times. The chain joins TRBV11-3 to TRBJ2-1, with TRBD2 matching 11 bases. Germline lookup yields CDR1 SGHNT and CDR2 YENEEA. The CDR3 totals 16 residues. V shed 5 bases and J 5 bases; nucleotides not matched to a gene: 8. This chain's CDR3 is CASSPTGTSGDNEQFF. Written as DNA, the CDR3 is TGTGCCAGCAGCCCGACCGGGACTAGCGGCGACAATGAGCAGTTCTTC.

The chain employs TRBV10-3 and TRBJ1-2; D gene ambiguous. Trimming shortened V by 5 bases and J by 2 bases, and 9 bases separated the two germline ends. This CDR3 is 13 amino acids long. Looked up from germline, CDR1 is ENHRY and CDR2 is SYGVKD. CDR3 protein: CAISLDGNYGYTF. CDR3 DNA: TGTGCCATCAGTTTGGACGGCAACTATGGCTACACCTTC.

This clone appeared once. This chain's CDR3 is CASSGTSGNSPLHF. DNA of the CDR3: TGTGCCAGCAGCGGAACTTCGGGGAATTCACCCCTCCACTTT. The chain couples TRBV2 to TRBJ1-6; D gene ambiguous. Germline values: CDR1 SNHLY, CDR2 FYNNEI. Deletions cut 6 bases from V and 7 bases from J, with 13 bases between. The CDR3 contains 14 residues.

Details on this clone: This specimen includes other DNA sequences encoding the same CDR3. The gene calls are TRBV7-6 and TRBJ1-1, with D maybe TRBD1 (5 bases). The CDR3 sequence is 13 residues long. V was clipped by 5 bases and J by 1 base, with 8 bases between them. Germline V gene lookup returns CDR1 SGHVS and CDR2 FNYEAQ. The CDR3 DNA sequence: TGTGCCAGCAGCCCCGGGGGGAACACTGAAGCTTTCTTT. This gives the protein CASSPGGNTEAFF.

The chain is built from TRBV19 and TRBJ2-2, with a tentative D call TRBD2 (6 bases). The V end was cut by 1 base, the J end by 4 bases, with 13 bases between. Germline V lookup: CDR1 LNHDA, CDR2 SQIVND (reference sequence). CDR3 length equals 16 residues. The DNA of the CDR3 is TGTGCCAGTAGTATAGTTGCGGGGATGGGCACCGGGGAGCTGTTTTTT. It specifies CASSIVAGMGTGELFF.

V is TRBV7-8 and J is TRBJ1-2; perhaps TRBD1 as D (5 bases). Germline V gene sequence: CDR1 SGHVS, CDR2 FQNEAQ. The V end was cut by 5 bases, the J end by 4 bases, with 20 bases between. The CDR3 extends over 16 amino acids. CDR3: CASSPGTATSSYGYTF. The CDR3 DNA follows: TGTGCCAGCAGCCCGGGGACCGCGACGAGCTCCTATGGCTACACCTTC.

The V and J genes are TRBV7-8 and TRBJ2-3, with a weak D call TRBD1 (6 bases). Germline V CDR1 and CDR2: SGHVS, FQNEAQ. The V gene lost 5 bases and the J gene lost 4 bases, with 10 bases spanning the gap. CDR3 length equals 13 residues. The CDR3 protein is CASSMGAADTQYF. The CDR3 nucleotides are TGTGCCAGCAGCATGGGGGCCGCAGATACGCAGTATTTT.

This chain joins TRBV6-5 and TRBJ1-4, with D unresolved. The germline gives CDR1 MNHEY, CDR2 SVGAGI. Trimming took off 5 bases at V and 0 bases at J, with 10 bases between the two ends. The CDR3 covers 15 residues. The CDR3 here is CASSARGTTNEKLFF. CDR3 in DNA: TGTGCCAGCAGTGCCCGAGGGACAACTAATGAAAAACTGTTTTTT.

This chain links TRBV19 with TRBJ1-2, with 7 bases that match TRBD1. In germline, CDR1 is LNHDA, CDR2 SQIVND (reference sequence). Trimming removed 1 base from V and 4 bases from J; junction bases left unmatched: 6. The CDR3 is 15 residues long. The CDR3 DNA reads TGTGCCAGTAGTATAGTAGGGACAGCGCCCTATGGCTACACCTTC. This encodes CASSIVGTAPYGYTF.

This chain joins TRBV7-8 and TRBJ2-2; possible D gene TRBD1, 6 bases. The CDR3 has 14 amino acids. The V end was cut by 5 bases, the J end by 2 bases, with 9 bases between. Germline loops: CDR1 SGHVS, CDR2 FQNEAQ. The CDR3 DNA reads as TGTGCCAGCAGCCAGACAGGAAACACCGGGGAGCTGTTTTTT. It translates to CASSQTGNTGELFF.

The genes are TRBV7-9 and TRBJ1-2, with D possibly being TRBD1 (6 bases). V was pared by 5 bases and J by 1 base, with 14 bases between. Germline lookup yields CDR1 SEHNR and CDR2 FQNEAQ (reference sequence). The CDR3 is made up of 15 amino acids. CDR3 DNA: TGTGCCAGCAGCCTTCCCCCGGGACATAACTATGGCTACACCTTC. Amino acid sequence: CASSLPPGHNYGYTF.

This sequence joins TRBV5-6 and TRBJ1-1; no definite D call. Germline V gene sequence: CDR1 SGHDT, CDR2 YYEEEE. The length of the CDR3 is 15 residues. The germline V and J ends were trimmed by 0 bases and 1 base, with 10 bases remaining between them. The CDR3 sequence is CASSLDRSQNTEAFF. In DNA form, the CDR3 reads TGTGCCAGCAGCTTGGACAGATCCCAGAACACTGAAGCTTTCTTT.

The chain employs TRBV19 and TRBJ1-1; D is possibly TRBD1 (6 bases). V shed 5 bases and J shed 1 base, with 11 bases lying between them. The CDR3 is made up of 14 amino acids. Germline CDR1 and CDR2: LNHDA and SQIVND (reference sequence). Here the CDR3 DNA reads TGTGCCAGTAGTGTCAGGGGTCAGAACACTGAAGCTTTCTTT. Amino acid sequence: CASSVRGQNTEAFF.

The gene calls are TRBV7-2 and TRBJ2-5, with 15 positions matching TRBD2. The length of the CDR3 is 17 residues. Germline V gene data show CDR1 as SGHTA and CDR2 as FQGNSA. With V trimmed by 5 bases and J by 4 bases, 8 bases remained unmatched. CDR3 sequence (DNA): TGTGCCAGCAGCCCCCCGGGACTAGCGGGAGGTGGAGAGACCCAGTACTTC. Translated, it gives CASSPPGLAGGGETQYF.

The V gene is TRBV9, the J gene TRBJ2-1; 13 bases map to TRBD2. The trim removed 2 bases at V and 9 bases at J, leaving 8 bases unmatched. The CDR3 extends over 16 amino acids. Germline V lookup: CDR1 SGDLS, CDR2 YYNGEE. CDR3 bases: TGTGCCAGCAGCGTTGGGGTGGGACTAGCGGGATCTGAGCAGTTCTTC. As protein: CASSVGVGLAGSEQFF.